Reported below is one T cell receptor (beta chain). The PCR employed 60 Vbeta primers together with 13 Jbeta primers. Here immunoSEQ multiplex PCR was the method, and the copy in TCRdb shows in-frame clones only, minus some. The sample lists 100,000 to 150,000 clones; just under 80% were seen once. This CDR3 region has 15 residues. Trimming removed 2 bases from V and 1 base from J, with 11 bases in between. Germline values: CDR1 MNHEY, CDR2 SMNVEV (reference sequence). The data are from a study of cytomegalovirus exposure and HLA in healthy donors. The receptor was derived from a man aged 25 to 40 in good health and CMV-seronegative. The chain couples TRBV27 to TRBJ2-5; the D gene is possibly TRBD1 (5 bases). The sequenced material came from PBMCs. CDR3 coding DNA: TGTGCCAGCAGTTTAATGGGGCGTTCCCAAGAGACCCAGTACTTC. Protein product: CASSLMGRSQETQYF.